Below are 17 T cell receptor delta chains sequenced from a single sample in a study of γδ T cells in repeated Plasmodium falciparum infection (dated by TCRdb to the early 2020s). The library was made by multiplex PCR. TCRdb shows the sequencer as Illumina MiSeq. TCRdb called clones anew from the public reads via CATT; matching DNA rows were later pooled. This sample holds some 51,000 delta-chain clones; more than 1.5% were observed only once. Together, the top ten hold less than 30% of the sample. For bulk TCR repertoire analysis, Vgamma9/Vdelta2+ and Vdelta2-negative gammadelta T cell populations were isolated by flow sorting from peripheral blood mononuclear cells. Material for sequencing was gamma-delta T cells from blood. These receptors were collected from a pool of human donors (malaria-infected and uninfected, not separated).

This clone was counted between two and nine times. A read error is the likely source, as a far larger clone sits one nucleotide away. Additional DNA sequences in this sample encode the identical CDR3. The J gene was not called, though the V gene is TRDV2; the table's D call, TRDD3, has no DNA check behind it. The CDR3 length is 15 residues. The germline V gene has CDR1 GEAIGNYY and CDR2 EKD. The CDR3 bases are TGTGCCTGTCGCTGGGGGGGTCCGTACACCGATAAACTAATCTTT. This encodes CACRWGGPYTDKLIF.

This clone has more than one count but fewer than ten. The TCRdb protein, from a much larger clone, departs from this DNA's translation at residue 3, likely by read error; the protein shown derives from the DNA. The J gene is TRDJ1, the V gene TRDV2; TRDD3 aligns across 9 bases. In the absence of a J gene in TCRdb, the DNA was matched to germline to assign it here. The germline CDR1 and CDR2 sequences are GEAIGNYY and EKD. There are 20 residues in the CDR3. As DNA, the CDR3 is TGTGCCTATGACACCGAGGAAGTACGGGGATACGAGGGGGTTACCGATAAACTCATCTTT. This gives the protein CAYDTEEVRGYEGVTDKLIF.

This clone was observed a few times. This DNA's translation and the protein TCRdb lists, from a much larger clone, do not match at residue 12, likely due to a read error; the protein shown is translated from the DNA. This chain links TRDV2 with TRDJ1; D is unresolved. The J gene is not listed in TCRdb, so it was assigned here from a DNA match to germline. The germline gives CDR1 GEAIGNYY, CDR2 EKD. This CDR3 comprises 16 residues. CDR3 in amino acids: CACDTSDRRTTEKLIF. The CDR3 DNA is TGTGCCTGTGACACCTCGGATCGTCGGACAACCGAGAAACTCATCTTT.

This clone was observed at least ten times. This may be a read error: a much more frequent sequence differs by one nucleotide. Within the sample, other DNA sequences also encode this same CDR3. J is TRDJ1 and V is TRDV2, with 10 bases matching TRDD3. There are 14 residues in the CDR3. With V trimmed by 4 bases and J by 2 bases, 3 bases remained unmatched. Germline CDR1 is GEAIGNYY and CDR2 is EKD. The CDR3, as DNA: TGTGCCTGTGATCAACTGGGGGATACCGATAAACTCATCTTT. Protein sequence: CACDQLGDTDKLIF.

The sample holds a few counts of this clone. One base separates it from a far larger clone, so it is likely a read error. Other DNA sequences from this sample encode an identical CDR3 as well. This chain connects TRDV2 to TRDJ1; tentative D call: TRDD3 (5 bases). Because TCRdb records no J gene, it was assigned here through a match of the DNA to germline. The CDR3 has 17 amino acids. Germline V lookup: CDR1 GEAIGNYY, CDR2 EKD. The germline V and J ends were trimmed by 9 bases and 0 bases, with 25 bases remaining between them. In DNA form, the CDR3 reads TGTGCCCCTCGGGATGGGGACCTGATATCGTACACCGATAAACTCATCTTT. This translates into CAPRDGDLISYTDKLIF.

This clone has just a few counts. The protein that TCRdb holds for this DNA derives from a much larger clone and differs from the translated DNA at residue 7, which likely indicates a read error; the protein shown here is translated from the DNA. The rearrangement links TRDV1 to TRDJ1, with TRDD3 identical over 12 bases. The J gene, not given by TCRdb, was assigned here from a germline match of the nucleotide sequence. The length of the CDR3 is 27 residues. Germline values: CDR1 TSWWSYY, CDR2 QGS. J gave up 2 bases and V 1 base, and 35 bases lay outside the gene matches. This CDR3 reads CALGEPNGEVSGSILGDTLTSTDKLIF. Written as DNA, the CDR3 is TGTGCTCTTGGGGAACCCAATGGGGAAGTCTCCGGGTCCATACTGGGGGATACACTCACATCTACCGATAAACTCATCTTT.

This clone was seen only a few times. The protein in TCRdb stems from a much larger clone and differs at residue 11 from this DNA's translation, likely a read error; here the protein is translated from the DNA. V is TRDV3 and J is TRDJ1, with a weak D call TRDD3 (7 bases). TCRdb carries no J gene annotation; the J gene was assigned here by matching the DNA with germline. V lost 0 bases and J lost 0, with 29 bases in between. Germline V gene lookup returns CDR1 TVYSNPD and CDR2 GDNSRS (reference sequence). The CDR3 loop spans 20 amino acids. The CDR3 DNA sequence: TGTGCCTTTAGTCCTCCTACCTTGACTGGGGATAGACCGTACACCGATAAACTCATCTTT. It codes for CAFSPPTLTGDRPYTDKLIF.

To note about this clone: With a far larger clone one base away, a read error is the likely cause. This CDR3 is also generated by other DNA sequences in the sample. V is TRDV1 and J is TRDJ1; TRDD2 matches at 7 bases. Germline V lookup: CDR1 TSWWSYY, CDR2 QGS. The CDR3 consists of 14 residues. CDR3 bases: TGCGCTCTTGCGGTTTATTCCTACGGGGATAAACTCATCTTT. As protein: CALAVYSYGDKLIF.

As concerns this clone: A far bigger clonotype differs at one base, so this is likely a read error. The same CDR3 arises from other DNA sequences in this sample as well. The rearrangement joins TRDV3 to TRDJ1; 13 bases align to TRDD3. Matching the DNA to germline supplied the J gene, which TCRdb does not give. With V trimmed by 0 bases and J by 2 bases, 33 bases remained unmatched. CDR1 TVYSNPD and CDR2 GDNSRS come from the germline V gene (reference sequence). This CDR3 has 25 residues. CDR3 protein: CAFRIVTTSFSYWGIRVKNTDKLIF. CDR3 in DNA: TGTGCCTTTAGGATTGTCACTACTTCCTTTTCGTACTGGGGGATACGCGTTAAGAATACCGATAAACTCATCTTT.

This clone occurred a few times. This DNA's translation differs at residue 3 from TCRdb's protein, which comes from a much larger clone; a read error is likely, and the protein shown is translated from the DNA. The V call is TRDV1, the J call TRDJ1; weak D call: TRDD3 (6 bases). CDR1 is TSWWSYY and CDR2 is QGS in the germline V gene. This CDR3 contains 17 residues. In DNA, the CDR3 is TGTGCTCCTGGGGAAGTGCTACGGACTCCTAACACCGATAAACTCATCTTT. Translated, it gives CAPGEVLRTPNTDKLIF.

This clone has more than one count but fewer than ten. Since a far larger clone is one base different, this is likely a read error. This sample includes further DNA sequences coding for the same CDR3. The rearrangement joins TRDV3 to TRDJ1, with TRDD3 matching 9 bases. Germline V gene data show CDR1 as TVYSNPD and CDR2 as GDNSRS (reference sequence). The CDR3 length is 23 residues. The trim removed 1 base at V and 0 bases at J, leaving 30 bases unmatched. This CDR3 reads CAFISLWSERTSGGSPYTDKLIF. CDR3 nucleotides: TGTGCCTTTATCTCGCTCTGGTCGGAACGTACCTCTGGGGGATCTCCATACACCGATAAACTCATCTTT.

Concerning this clone itself: With only one base between it and a far larger clone, this is likely a read error. Other DNA sequences in this specimen translate into the identical CDR3. The J gene is TRDJ1, the V gene TRDV1, with D possibly being TRDD3 (5 bases). Assignment of the J gene here rests on matching the DNA to germline, because TCRdb gives none. Germline values: CDR1 TSWWSYY, CDR2 QGS. Trimming removed 3 bases at V and 1 base at J, with 27 bases between. The CDR3 is 20 residues long. The CDR3 is CALGERLPYWGPYRTDKLIF. The CDR3 coding sequence is TGTGCTCTTGGGGAGCGGCTCCCGTATTGGGGACCTTACCGCACCGATAAACTCATCTTT.

Regarding this clone: Translating this DNA gives a protein that differs at residue 20 from the TCRdb one, which belongs to a much larger clone; a read error is likely, and the protein shown is this translation. No J gene was assigned, while the V gene was called as TRDV1; the table's D call, TRDD3, has no DNA check behind it. The CDR3 sequence is 22 residues long. In germline, CDR1 is TSWWSYY, CDR2 QGS. CDR3 sequence (DNA): TGTGCTCTTGGGGAATCGTCCTCCTACCATAGGCCTACTGGGGATTTTACCGATAAACGCATCTTT. This gives the protein CALGESSSYHRPTGDFTDKRIF.

This clone has a handful of counts. A read error is the likely source, as a far larger clone sits one nucleotide away. The sample has other DNA sequences that encode this CDR3 too. The J gene was not called, though the V gene is TRDV1; the table's D call, TRDD3, was not checked against the DNA. CDR3 length: 20 amino acids. Looked up from germline, CDR1 is TSWWSYY and CDR2 is QGS. The CDR3 DNA sequence: TGTGCTCTTGGGGACCTAAGTAGGGGGCGTTTATGGACGGGGGGATGTAGGCTCATCTTT. This sequence encodes CALGDLSRGRLWTGGCRLIF.

This clone was recorded a few times. A read error likely explains why the TCRdb protein, taken from a much larger clone, differs from this DNA's translation at residue 6; the protein shown is translated from the DNA. The chain uses TRDV1 and TRDJ1; 10 bases align to TRDD3. No J gene is reported in TCRdb; it was inferred here by comparing the DNA with germline. Germline CDR1 is TSWWSYY and CDR2 is QGS. The CDR3 has 27 residues. The V gene end was trimmed by 1 base and the J gene end by 0 bases; junction bases not matched to a gene: 35. The CDR3 loop is CALGEPRYWVPFKYWGILGAYTDKLIF. The CDR3 DNA reads as TGTGCTCTTGGGGAACCTCGGTACTGGGTCCCGTTCAAATACTGGGGGATCCTGGGGGCGTACACCGATAAACTCATCTTT.

Many counts were recorded for this clone. This DNA's translation differs at residue 18 from TCRdb's protein, which comes from a much larger clone; a read error is likely, and the protein shown is translated from the DNA. The V gene is given as TRDV2, and no J gene call is available; TRDD3, the table's D call, lacks a check against the DNA. CDR1 is GEAIGNYY and CDR2 is EKD in the germline V gene. The length of the CDR3 is 19 residues. The CDR3 DNA is TGTGCCTGTGACACCAACTTACTGGGGATTTACCCTATACCCGATAAACTCACCTTT. This codes for CACDTNLLGIYPIPDKLTF.

Remarks on this clone: TCRdb lists the protein of a much larger clone for this DNA, which differs at residue 7, so this is likely a read error; the protein given here is translated from the DNA itself. This sequence joins TRAV38-2/DV8 and TRDJ1; D is uncertain. TCRdb carries no J gene annotation; the J gene was assigned here by matching the DNA with germline. The CDR3 extends over 14 amino acids. Trimming cost V 1 base and J 8 bases, with 15 bases left between them. The germline V gene encodes CDR1 TSESDYY and CDR2 QEAYKQQN. CDR3 bases: TGTGCTTATAGGAGCCCGCATCTCAGGACGAAACTCATCTTT. This sequence encodes CAYRSPHLRTKLIF.